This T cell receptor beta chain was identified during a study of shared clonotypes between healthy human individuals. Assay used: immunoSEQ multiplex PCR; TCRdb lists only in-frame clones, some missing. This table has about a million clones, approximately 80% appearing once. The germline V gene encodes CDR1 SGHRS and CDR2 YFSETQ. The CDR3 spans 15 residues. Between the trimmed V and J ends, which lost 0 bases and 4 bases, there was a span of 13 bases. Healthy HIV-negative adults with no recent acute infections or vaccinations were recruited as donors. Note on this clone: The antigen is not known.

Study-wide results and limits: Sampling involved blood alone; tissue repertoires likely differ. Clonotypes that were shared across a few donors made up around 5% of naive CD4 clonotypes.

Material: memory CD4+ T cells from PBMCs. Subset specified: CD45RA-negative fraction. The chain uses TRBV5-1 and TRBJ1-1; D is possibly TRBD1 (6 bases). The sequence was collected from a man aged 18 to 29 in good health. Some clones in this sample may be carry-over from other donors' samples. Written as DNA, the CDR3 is TGCGCCAGCAGCTTGGAAGCAGGGACAATCACTGAAGCTTTCTTT. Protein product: CASSLEAGTITEAFF. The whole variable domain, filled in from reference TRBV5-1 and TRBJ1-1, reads KAGVTQTPRYLIKTRGQQVTLSCSPISGHRSVSWYQQTPGQGLQFLFEYFSETQRNKGNFPGRFSGRQFSNSRSEMNVSTLELGDSALYLCASSLEAGTITEAFFGQGTRLTVV.